This is a list of T cell receptor beta chains from one sample in a study of CD8 T cells in ankylosing spondylitis. TCRdb re-called the 5' RACE reads with MiXCR, one entry per CDR3 protein. The sample records approximately 25,000 distinct CDR3 sequences, under 3% being singletons. Input material: blood, either unsorted or a sorted T cell fraction (not recorded which). The receptors shown here come from a female donor with ankylosing spondylitis or in good health (not recorded which). Each CDR3 is given without its conserved first and last residue.

j_call v_call cdr3_aa
TRBJ1-2 TRBV9 ASSVGWDPRIYGYT
TRBJ2-7 TRBV9 ASSLRDRGDEQY
TRBJ1-5 TRBV9 ASSVEPGRNQPQH
TRBJ2-3 TRBV9 ASSVAPVDRGAADTQY
TRBJ1-2 TRBV9 ASSVTPGPGTGGGYGYT
TRBJ2-6 TRBV9 ASSVGGTGGANVLT
TRBJ2-1 TRBV9 ASSVGPDRYNEQF
TRBJ1-5 TRBV27 ASSSPGPQH
TRBJ1-1 TRBV9 ASSALGQGHTEAF
TRBJ2-3 TRBV9 ASSVGHLTDTQY
TRBJ2-7 TRBV9 ASSVVGQGNYEQY
TRBJ1-2 TRBV9 ASGGGSTNYGYT
TRBJ2-5 TRBV9 ASSVDDRVLETQY
TRBJ2-1 TRBV9 ASSVGPPQYNEQF
TRBJ2-2 TRBV9 ASSVKVNQGELF
TRBJ1-1 TRBV9 ANSVAQRTTEAF
TRBJ2-1 TRBV9 ASSRAGTLYNEQF
TRBJ2-1 TRBV9 ASSVEGLALENEQF
TRBJ2-1 TRBV9 ASSAPGTSGNNEQF
TRBJ2-1 TRBV9 ASSPRTAVSSFYNEQF
TRBJ1-6 TRBV9 ASSGTGTVVSPLH
TRBJ1-3 TRBV9 ASSGLTFSGNTIY
TRBJ1-4 TRBV23-1 DSSRHTGVYEKLF
TRBJ1-1 TRBV9 ASSGGQGVGEAF
TRBJ2-2 TRBV9 ASSVGGQTNTGELF
TRBJ1-3 TRBV9 ASSAGTENTIY
TRBJ2-2 TRBV9 ASSWTRDAGELF
TRBJ2-5 TRBV9 ASSASGRQETQY